This passage covers 25 T cell receptor beta chains from one sample sequenced in a study of T cell responses to AZD1222 COVID-19 vaccine. This table comes from immunoSEQ multiplex PCR, and its TCRdb copy is limited to in-frame clones, with some not included. The sample shows about 35,000 clones, 86% of them seen only once. Sequenced material: peripheral blood, taken 28 days after the second AZD1222 dose. These TCRs come from an adult who received the AZD1222 COVID-19 vaccine.

This chain connects TRBV20-1 to TRBJ1-2; possibly TRBD1 for D (6 bases). Germline CDR1 reads DFQATT; CDR2 reads SNEGSKA (reference sequence). Trimming left V 8 bases short and J 12 bases short, with 19 bases between. The CDR3 runs 11 residues. CDR3 sequence: CSRPGHGIDTF. As DNA, the CDR3 is TGCAGTCGACCGGGACACGGGATCGACACCTTC.

The V gene is TRBV3-1 (or the pseudogene TRBV3-2), the J gene TRBJ2-2, with D perhaps TRBD1 (5 bases). V was cut by 1 base and J by 6 bases, with 9 bases left in between. Germline CDR1 and CDR2: LGHDT and YNNKEL (reference sequence). The CDR3 extends over 14 amino acids. The CDR3 loop reads CASSQVQGSGELFF. The DNA for the CDR3 is TGTGCCAGCAGCCAAGTTCAGGGATCCGGGGAGCTGTTTTTT.

CDR3 in amino acids: CASSYNPAGGTYEQYF. CDR3 bases: TGCGCCAGCAGCTATAACCCAGCGGGAGGTACCTACGAGCAGTACTTC. The V and J genes are TRBV5-1 and TRBJ2-7; 9 nucleotides align to TRBD2. The trim removed 3 bases at V and 2 bases at J, leaving 9 bases unmatched. The CDR3 contains 16 residues. Germline CDR1 and CDR2: SGHRS and YFSETQ.

The chain carries TRBV28 and TRBJ1-2; D call uncertain. Trimming left V 6 bases short and J 5 bases short, with 10 bases between. Per the germline V gene, CDR1 is MDHEN and CDR2 is SYDVKM. CDR3 length: 12 amino acids. CDR3 DNA: TGTGCCAGCAGCTCGACCTTTTATGGCTACACCTTC. It is translated as CASSSTFYGYTF.

The chain links TRBV19 to TRBJ2-2, with D perhaps TRBD1 or TRBD2 (5 bases each). The V gene lost 5 bases and the J gene lost 4 bases, with 11 bases spanning the gap. The CDR3 extends over 14 amino acids. In germline, CDR1 is LNHDA, CDR2 SQIVND (reference sequence). The DNA for the CDR3 is TGTGCCAGTAGTGGGACGGCCCCCACCGGGGAGCTGTTTTTT. Translated, it gives CASSGTAPTGELFF.

CDR3 loop: CASSLRGSAPYEQYF. The CDR3 coding sequence is TGTGCCAGCAGTTTACGGGGGTCGGCCCCCTACGAGCAGTACTTC. The rearrangement links TRBV27 to TRBJ2-7; tentatively, D is TRBD2 (6 bases). The V gene's germline CDR1 is MNHEY and CDR2 SMNVEV (reference sequence). The V end was cut by 2 bases, the J end by 2 bases, with 13 bases between. The CDR3 is 15 residues long.

The chain links TRBV7-8 to TRBJ1-3, with D unclear. The V gene's germline CDR1 is SGHVS and CDR2 FQNEAQ. The ends were cut back, 2 bases at V and 0 bases at J, with 14 bases in the middle. The CDR3 has 17 residues. The CDR3 loop reads CASSLLVAESSGNTIYF. The CDR3 DNA sequence: TGTGCCAGCAGCTTATTAGTCGCGGAGAGCTCTGGAAACACCATATATTTT.

In its sample, this clone was seen once. V usage is TRBV19 and J usage is TRBJ1-1, with 10 bases fitting TRBD1. The trim removed 2 bases at V and 0 bases at J, leaving 6 bases unmatched. The CDR3 covers 17 residues. Germline lookup yields CDR1 LNHDA and CDR2 SQIVND (reference sequence). The CDR3 sequence: CASSIIRTGGMNTEAFF. DNA of the CDR3: TGTGCCAGTAGTATAATAAGGACAGGGGGGATGAACACTGAAGCTTTCTTT.

V and J are TRBV6-5 and TRBJ1-1; no clear D. CDR3 length: 13 residues. The V end lost 2 bases, the J end lost 1 base, and 5 bases lay between the germline ends. Germline values: CDR1 MNHEY, CDR2 SVGAGI. This chain's CDR3 is CASSYGENTEAFF. The CDR3 nucleotides are TGTGCCAGCAGTTACGGGGAGAACACTGAAGCTTTCTTT.

The V gene is TRBV6-5, the J gene TRBJ2-7; D possibly corresponds to TRBD1 (6 bases). The V gene's germline CDR1 is MNHEY and CDR2 SVGAGI. CDR3 length: 15 amino acids. The V end was cut by 0 bases, the J end by 5 bases, with 14 bases between. The CDR3 DNA follows: TGTGCCAGCAGTTACTCGGGACACCTTGTTGACGAGCAGTACTTC. Protein sequence: CASSYSGHLVDEQYF.

This chain uses TRBV6-5 with TRBJ1-4; 10 positions match TRBD1. The CDR3 loop spans 16 amino acids. Germline CDR1 MNHEY, CDR2 SVGAGI. The ends lost 4 bases at V and 7 bases at J; junction bases unmatched: 9. CDR3 region: CASSWTPGTGVEKLFF. CDR3 bases: TGTGCCAGCAGTTGGACCCCCGGGACAGGGGTTGAAAAACTGTTTTTT.

The chain is built from TRBV2 and TRBJ2-2, with D possibly matching TRBD2 (6 bases). Germline assignment: CDR1 SNHLY and CDR2 FYNNEI. The germline V and J ends were trimmed by 6 bases and 10 bases, with 9 bases remaining between them. The CDR3 has 11 residues. As DNA, the CDR3 is TGTGCCAGCAGCCGGGACTTGGAGCTGTTTTTT. Translating it yields CASSRDLELFF.

The gene calls are TRBV7-6 and TRBJ2-3; 10 bases align to TRBD2. The CDR3 covers 16 residues. Germline CDR1 SGHVS, CDR2 FNYEAQ. V lost 1 base and J lost 6; bases outside the gene matches: 7. The CDR3 nucleotides read TGTGCCAGCAGCTTAGACAGCGGGAGGGCTCGGGATACGCAGTATTTT. Its translation is CASSLDSGRARDTQYF.

The chain employs TRBV5-4 and TRBJ2-1, with 10 bases lining up with TRBD2. Trimming took 3 bases from V and 5 from J; bases not matched to a gene: 11. Germline-derived CDR1 and CDR2 are SGHNT and YYREEE (reference sequence). The CDR3 consists of 17 residues. The CDR3 DNA sequence: TGTGCCAGCAGCTCGCCTCCCGGGACTAGCGCACACAATGAGCAGTTCTTC. Protein: CASSSPPGTSAHNEQFF.

The chain recombines TRBV7-2 with TRBJ2-2, with D tentatively TRBD2 (5 bases). Germline CDR1 is SGHTA and CDR2 is FQGNSA. The CDR3 covers 13 residues. V lost 1 base to trimming and J lost 6 bases, with 6 bases between them. The CDR3 DNA sequence: TGTGCCAGCAGCTTAGAGCGGCCCGGGGAGCTGTTTTTT. Protein sequence: CASSLERPGELFF.

V usage is TRBV21-1 and J usage is TRBJ1-5; TRBD1, the table's D call, lacks a check against the DNA. TRBV21-1 is given as a pseudogene. CDR3 length: 16 amino acids. In DNA form, the CDR3 reads TGTGCCAGCAGCAAAGAGACAACCTATAGCAATCAGCCCCAGCATTTT. It yields the protein CASSKETTYSNQPQHF.

This chain links TRBV5-1 with TRBJ1-2; possibly TRBD1 for D (6 bases). Between the trimmed V and J ends, which lost 4 bases and 14 bases, there was a span of 24 bases. The CDR3 covers 14 residues. The germline V gene has CDR1 SGHRS and CDR2 YFSETQ. The CDR3 reads CASSGPQGTYGRTF. The CDR3 bases are TGCGCCAGCAGCGGCCCGCAGGGGACCTATGGGAGGACCTTC.

This clone was observed a few times. J is TRBJ1-3 and V is TRBV5-1, with 7 nucleotides matching TRBD1. Germline CDR1 SGHRS, CDR2 YFSETQ. The ends lost 3 bases at V and 4 bases at J; junction bases unmatched: 1. This CDR3 region has 13 residues. CDR3 nucleotide sequence: TGCGCCAGCAGCTGGGACAGAGGAAACACCATATATTTT. Its protein product is CASSWDRGNTIYF.

This sequence joins TRBV30 and TRBJ2-1; D perhaps matches TRBD1 (6 bases). Trimming removed 1 base at V and 7 bases at J, with 14 bases between. The V gene's germline CDR1 is GTSNPN and CDR2 SVGIG (reference sequence). CDR3 length: 14 residues. Written as DNA, the CDR3 is TGTGCCTGGAGTGGGTTAGGGGGTTGGAATGAGCAGTTCTTC. This sequence encodes CAWSGLGGWNEQFF. Full variable domain (remainder filled in from reference TRBV30 and TRBJ2-1): SQTIHQWPATLVQPVGSPLSLECTVEGTSNPNLYWYRQAAGRGLQLLFYSVGIGQISSEVPQNLSASRPQDRQFILSSKKLLLSDSGFYLCAWSGLGGWNEQFFGPGTRLTVL.

The J gene is TRBJ2-3, the V gene TRBV30, with D maybe TRBD1 (5 bases). Germline values: CDR1 GTSNPN, CDR2 SVGIG (reference sequence). The CDR3 has 13 amino acids. Trimming shortened V by 4 bases and J by 6 bases, and 14 bases separated the two germline ends. In DNA, the CDR3 is TGTGCCTGGATCAGCAGTGCAGGGGATACGCAGTATTTT. Translated, it gives CAWISSAGDTQYF. The full variable domain, in which reference TRBV30 and TRBJ2-3 provide the parts outside the CDR3, is SQTIHQWPATLVQPVGSPLSLECTVEGTSNPNLYWYRQAAGRGLQLLFYSVGIGQISSEVPQNLSASRPQDRQFILSSKKLLLSDSGFYLCAWISSAGDTQYFGPGTRLTVL.

The rearrangement links TRBV15 to TRBJ1-6; D not resolved. Germline CDR1 and CDR2: LNHNV and YYDKDF (reference sequence). This CDR3 comprises 14 residues. Trimming removed 3 bases from V and 0 bases from J, with 3 bases in between. CDR3 sequence: CATSRTSYNSPLHF. The CDR3 DNA reads as TGTGCCACCAGCAGGACCTCCTATAATTCACCCCTCCACTTT. The full variable domain, in which reference TRBV15 and TRBJ1-6 provide the parts outside the CDR3, is DAMVIQNPRYQVTQFGKPVTLSCSQTLNHNVMYWYQQKSSQAPKLLFHYYDKDFNNEADTPDNFQSRRPNTSFCFLDIRSPGLGDTAMYLCATSRTSYNSPLHFGNGTRLTVT.

The rearrangement joins TRBV7-8 to TRBJ2-5; D is ambiguous. V shed 5 bases and J shed 4 bases, with 11 bases lying between them. The CDR3 runs to 13 residues. Germline-derived CDR1 and CDR2 are SGHVS and FQNEAQ. The chain's CDR3 is CASSASSIETQYF. The CDR3, as DNA: TGTGCCAGCAGCGCCTCGTCGATAGAGACCCAGTACTTC.

DNA of the CDR3: TGTGCCAGCAGTGTACCACCGGGGAGGGGTCAGCCCCAGCATTTT. Its protein product is CASSVPPGRGQPQHF. This chain uses TRBV2 with TRBJ1-5, with D maybe TRBD1 (5 bases). V was shortened by 4 bases and J by 6 bases, with 16 bases between the two germline ends. Germline loops: CDR1 SNHLY, CDR2 FYNNEI. CDR3 length: 15 residues.

The chain couples TRBV3-1 (or the pseudogene TRBV3-2) to TRBJ1-1; possible D gene TRBD1, 5 bases. Germline V gene sequence: CDR1 LGHDT, CDR2 YNNKEL (reference sequence). This CDR3 region has 14 residues. V was cut by 1 base and J by 10 bases, with 16 bases left in between. The CDR3 sequence is CASSQAGRQGTAFF. CDR3 DNA sequence: TGTGCCAGCAGCCAAGCTGGCAGGCAAGGGACAGCTTTCTTT.

The chain joins TRBV19 to TRBJ1-2, with TRBD1 as a possible D gene (5 bases). CDR1 is LNHDA and CDR2 is SQIVND in the germline V gene (reference sequence). The ends were cut back, 3 bases at V and 2 bases at J, with 19 bases in the middle. The CDR3 spans 17 residues. Here the CDR3 reads CASSIPPGRGANYGYTF. DNA for the CDR3: TGTGCCAGTAGTATCCCCCCTGGAAGAGGGGCCAACTATGGCTACACCTTC.